Listed below are T cell receptor beta chains from one sample, sequenced in a study of identical twins. MiXCR was run by TCRdb on the 5' RACE reads, yielding one entry per CDR3 protein. The sample yields over 250,000 distinct CDR3 sequences, roughly 10% seen once. The same data also went into a second study, on yellow fever vaccine responses in identical twins.

The sample comprised CD8+ T cells sorted from blood. These receptors originate from a young woman in good health. Each CDR3 is given without its conserved first and last residue.

>TRBJ2-7|TRBV29-1
SVDGTSGRAYEQY
>TRBJ2-1|TRBV11-2
ASSPRVAVGNEQF
>TRBJ2-7|TRBV6-5
ASSYSGGTEYEQY
>TRBJ2-3|TRBV5-1
ASSYKSVATQY
>TRBJ2-7|TRBV29-1
SVVVSYEQY
>TRBJ1-1|TRBV14
ASSQGKDRWGNTEAF
>TRBJ2-1|TRBV5-1
ASSMERELWREQF
>TRBJ2-7|TRBV15
ATSREVGGGEQY
>TRBJ1-2|TRBV29-1
SVKDSVYGYT
>TRBJ2-1|TRBV7-9
ASSWTDGSYNEQF
>TRBJ2-1|TRBV7-6
ASSPRQGWNEQF
>TRBJ2-5|TRBV28
ASSLMNGETQY
>TRBJ2-2|TRBV27
ASSLMGQGNTGELF
>TRBJ2-3|TRBV28
ASTTGGVTDTQY
>TRBJ1-1|TRBV11-2
ASSLDLRGVEAF
>TRBJ2-1|TRBV3-1
ASSQRVSGNEQF
>TRBJ2-3|TRBV7-2
ASSAGQGPPDTQY
>TRBJ2-2|TRBV25-1
ASSELMGRANTGELF
>TRBJ2-7|TRBV28
ASSLYGAPGGYYEQY
>TRBJ2-5|TRBV6-1
ASISYAGAGETQY
>TRBJ2-2|TRBV20-1
SARPFPNTGELF
>TRBJ2-7|TRBV20-1
SASDREFSYEQY
>TRBJ2-5|TRBV20-1
SATSSGRERETQY
>TRBJ2-5|TRBV6-5
ASSYSTGRRQETQY
>TRBJ2-7|TRBV5-1
ASSFDRAAYEQY
>TRBJ2-7|TRBV6-2/TRBV6-3
ASTRLRDRDYEQY
>TRBJ2-1|TRBV7-8
ASLSSGGDNEQF
>TRBJ2-1|TRBV14
ASSQESGLALGQF
>TRBJ1-1|TRBV19
ASKPMEGLGTEAF
>TRBJ2-3|TRBV12-3/TRBV12-4
ASSLRVRGPDTQY
>TRBJ1-1|TRBV12-3/TRBV12-4
ASSWVRGDTEAF
>TRBJ2-7|TRBV7-9
ASSLDQTGYYEQY
>TRBJ2-7|TRBV28
ASSDRANVEQY